The 14 T cell receptor beta chains below come from one sample, sequenced in a study of blood T cell repertoires in COVID-19. The repertoire was sequenced with immunoSEQ multiplex PCR; TCRdb's copy has only in-frame clones and lacks some. The table lists 200,000 to 300,000 clones, approximately 88% of them singletons. Sequencing was done on a sample of PBMCs or T cells enriched from blood (not recorded which). These receptors all come from a woman in her forties with acute COVID-19.

V is TRBV19 and J is TRBJ2-1; a possible D gene is TRBD2 (6 bases). V gave up 6 bases and J gave up 11 bases, with 20 bases separating them. The length of the CDR3 is 14 residues. Germline assignment: CDR1 LNHDA and CDR2 SQIVND (reference sequence). In nucleotides, the CDR3 is TGTGCCAGTAGGGTTAGCGGCGGCCGGGGTCAGCAGTTCTTC. It is translated as CASRVSGGRGQQFF.

The chain recombines TRBV15 with TRBJ1-3; TRBD1 is a possible D gene (5 bases). Trimming took 0 bases from V and 2 from J, leaving 20 bases between them. CDR1 and CDR2 from the germline V gene are LNHNV and YYDKDF (reference sequence). The CDR3 length is 19 residues. CDR3 in amino acids: CATSRDGRAAGEAGNTIYF. The CDR3 nucleotides read TGTGCCACCAGCAGAGATGGTCGGGCAGCGGGGGAAGCTGGAAACACCATATATTTT.

The chain combines TRBV30 with TRBJ1-2; 10 bases line up with TRBD1. Trimming took 4 bases from V and 7 from J; bases not matched to a gene: 12. The V gene's germline CDR1 is GTSNPN and CDR2 SVGIG (reference sequence). CDR3 length: 15 residues. CDR3 DNA sequence: TGTGCCTGGACCCAACCGGGGACAGGGGTGTTTGGCTACACCTTC. Translated, it gives CAWTQPGTGVFGYTF.

This rearrangement joins TRBV10-1 to TRBJ1-5; D perhaps matches TRBD1 (6 bases). V was cut by 3 bases and J by 2 bases, with 8 bases left in between. The CDR3 extends over 14 amino acids. Per germline, CDR1 WNHNN and CDR2 SYGVQD (reference sequence). The CDR3 is CASSDSGGNQPQHF. The CDR3 DNA sequence: TGCGCCAGCAGTGACTCAGGGGGCAATCAGCCCCAGCATTTT.

The J gene is TRBJ2-7, the V gene TRBV6-5; 8 positions agree with TRBD1. Unmatched junction bases numbered 2, after V lost 4 bases and J lost 0 bases. Germline CDR1 reads MNHEY; CDR2 reads SVGAGI. There are 14 residues in the CDR3. The CDR3 is CASSWTGSSYEQYV. The CDR3 bases are TGTGCCAGCAGTTGGACAGGGAGCTCCTACGAGCAGTACGTC.

The V gene is TRBV30, the J gene TRBJ1-2; D perhaps matches TRBD1 (6 bases). Germline loops: CDR1 GTSNPN, CDR2 SVGIG (reference sequence). This CDR3 contains 15 residues. The germline V and J ends were trimmed by 2 bases and 7 bases, with 20 bases remaining between them. The CDR3 region has the DNA TGTGCCTGGAGTTCCACAGGGAGTACTGGTCGTGGCTACACCTTC. This translates into CAWSSTGSTGRGYTF.

The chain links TRBV7-2 to TRBJ1-5, with D perhaps TRBD1 (6 bases). Germline assignment: CDR1 SGHTA and CDR2 FQGNSA. V was cut by 5 bases and J by 3 bases, with 11 bases left in between. The CDR3 is made up of 14 amino acids. The CDR3 DNA follows: TGTGCCAGCAGCCCGACAGGATCCAATCAGCCCCAGCATTTT. Protein sequence: CASSPTGSNQPQHF.

In its sample, this clone was seen a few times. The chain joins TRBV9 to TRBJ1-4; D remains ambiguous. The CDR3 consists of 13 residues. In germline, CDR1 is SGDLS, CDR2 YYNGEE. V shed 3 bases and J shed 8 bases, with 11 bases lying between them. CDR3 loop: CASSGVRGEKLFF. In DNA, the CDR3 is TGTGCCAGCAGCGGAGTGCGAGGGGAAAAACTGTTTTTT.

The V and J genes are TRBV4-1 and TRBJ2-1; TRBD2 agrees at 8 bases. The CDR3 is 16 residues long. CDR1 is MGHRA, CDR2 YSYEKL, per germline. V trimming: 1 base; J trimming: 7 bases; junction bases outside the gene matches: 9. CDR3 DNA: TGCGCCAGCAGCCAAGTAGCCGGGGGGGCCCTGAATGAGCAGTTCTTC. It translates to CASSQVAGGALNEQFF.

This chain connects TRBV6-2 or TRBV6-3 to TRBJ2-3; TRBD2 agrees at 7 bases. Germline CDR1 reads MNHEY; CDR2 reads SVGEGT. Losses at the gene ends were 2 bases for V and 1 base for J; bases not matched to a gene: 6. The CDR3 is made up of 16 amino acids. The CDR3 DNA is TGTGCCAGCAGTTACCCAGCGGGGCGGGGCACAGATACGCAGTATTTT. Encoded protein: CASSYPAGRGTDTQYF.

The chain recombines TRBV2 with TRBJ1-1; TRBD1 matches 10 bases. This CDR3 region has 15 residues. The junction had 8 bases not matched to a gene; V was cut back by 6 bases and J by 4 bases. Germline assignment: CDR1 SNHLY and CDR2 FYNNEI. DNA of the CDR3: TGTGCCAGCAGCGGGACAGGGGTCCTCTCCACTGAAGCTTTCTTT. It yields the protein CASSGTGVLSTEAFF.

This rearrangement joins TRBV30 to TRBJ1-5; D is perhaps TRBD1 (5 bases). CDR1 GTSNPN and CDR2 SVGIG come from the germline V gene (reference sequence). This CDR3 comprises 14 residues. Deletions cut 2 bases from V and 2 bases from J, with 10 bases between. The CDR3 reads CAWSLGQRNQPQHF. The CDR3 nucleotides are TGTGCCTGGAGTTTGGGGCAGCGCAATCAGCCCCAGCATTTT.

V and J are TRBV10-3 and TRBJ2-1; 7 bases agree with TRBD1. Germline CDR1 and CDR2: ENHRY and SYGVKD. The V and J ends lost 4 bases and 9 bases, in that order; junction bases with no gene match: 12. CDR3 size: 15 residues. The CDR3 here is CAISGYPRQGSEQFF. The CDR3 DNA reads as TGTGCCATCAGTGGGTATCCAAGACAGGGCAGTGAGCAGTTCTTC.

The chain employs TRBV12-3 or TRBV12-4 and TRBJ1-5; D is unresolved. Deletions cut 8 bases from V and 5 bases from J, with 10 bases between. The CDR3 sequence is 12 residues long. CDR3 loop: CASSKMYQPQHF. CDR3 in DNA: TGTGCCAGCTCTAAGATGTATCAGCCCCAGCATTTT.